This T cell receptor beta chain was observed in a study of shared T cell receptors in the human thymus. Germline CDR1 is SGDLS and CDR2 is YYNGEE. The CDR3 has 14 residues. Deletions cut 4 bases from V and 0 bases from J, with 11 bases between. The data were produced by immunoSEQ multiplex PCR, yet TCRdb's version contains in-frame clones alone and is incomplete. The table lists under 700,000 clones, approximately 78% of them singletons. These data were likewise used in another study, on human thymus T cells. As reported in that work: Corrective heart surgery yielded the resections from which the thymus tissue came. Related studies found that unrelated individuals share highly overlapping thymic repertoires.

This receptor was taken from a boy in the first two years of life with a congenital heart defect. Sequencing was carried out using thymocytes. The chain has TRBV9 and TRBJ2-7; D might be TRBD2 (5 bases). The CDR3 sequence is CASSLGLGSYEQYF. The DNA for the CDR3 is TGTGCCAGCAGCCTAGGACTGGGCTCCTACGAGCAGTACTTC.